In its sample, the clone carrying this TCR beta chain was seen a few times. Combining a sample-barcoded 5' primer with a J-beta primer mix, a second PCR ran for about 7 to 11 cycles. Each CDR3 protein gets one entry after TCRdb re-called the 5' RACE reads with MiXCR. Of just under 750,000 distinct CDR3 sequences in the sample, roughly 20% were seen once. Per the germline V gene, CDR1 is MNHEY and CDR2 is SVGAGI. This CDR3 is 12 amino acids long. Deletions cut 11 bases from V and 5 bases from J, with 15 bases between. The data belong to a study of blood T cells in healthy people across ages. The chain joins TRBV6-5 to TRBJ2-5; D unclear. The sample taken for sequencing was blood. This sequence originates from a man between 65 and 80 years old in good health. This chain's CDR3 is CAATSTTETQYF. The CDR3 DNA reads TGTGCCGCGACCTCTACCACGGAGACCCAGTACTTC.